This T cell receptor beta chain was sequenced in a study of blood T cell repertoires in COVID-19. Study-level background: COVID-19 samples from acute and convalescent phases originated in the United States, Italy and Spain. The cDNA or gDNA used as material had been derived from T cells, B-cell-depleted T cells, or PBMCs.

The CDR3 loop spans 16 amino acids. The junction had 8 bases not matched to a gene; V was cut back by 5 bases and J by 4 bases. CDR1 and CDR2 from the germline V gene are MNHEY and SVGEGT. Per the original data handling: Quantification of nucleated cells was approximated via reference gene primer amplification. Some clones are missing from TCRdb's copy, which holds only in-frame ones; the method was immunoSEQ multiplex PCR. V, J and clone size derive from that table, while D and trimming were established from the DNA sequence. Among some 240,000 clones listed, 70% to 85% were seen once. The sequence came from a woman in her 40s who had recovered from COVID-19. Sample: peripheral blood. The J gene is TRBJ2-2, the V gene TRBV6-2 or TRBV6-3, with 9 bases matching TRBD2. In DNA form, the CDR3 reads TGTGCCAGCAGTGGTCCAGCGGGGGGCCCCACCGGGGAGCTGTTTTTT. This gives the protein CASSGPAGGPTGELFF.